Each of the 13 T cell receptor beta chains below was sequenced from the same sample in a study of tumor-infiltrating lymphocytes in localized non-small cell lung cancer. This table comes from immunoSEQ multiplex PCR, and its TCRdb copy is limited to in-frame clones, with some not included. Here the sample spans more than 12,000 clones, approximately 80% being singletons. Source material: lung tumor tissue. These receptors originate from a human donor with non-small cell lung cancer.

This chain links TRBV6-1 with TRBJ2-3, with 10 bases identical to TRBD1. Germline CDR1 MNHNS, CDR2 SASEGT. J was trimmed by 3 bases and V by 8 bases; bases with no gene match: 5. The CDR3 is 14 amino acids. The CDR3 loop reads CASHRGQGTDTQYF. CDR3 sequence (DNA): TGTGCCAGCCATAGGGGACAGGGGACAGATACGCAGTATTTT.

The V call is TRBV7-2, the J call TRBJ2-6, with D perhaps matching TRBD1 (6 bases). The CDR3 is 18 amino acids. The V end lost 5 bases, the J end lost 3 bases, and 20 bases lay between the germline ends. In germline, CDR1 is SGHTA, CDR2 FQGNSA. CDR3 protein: CASSAVGRGPFGANVLTF. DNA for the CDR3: TGTGCCAGCAGCGCGGTTGGCAGGGGCCCGTTTGGGGCCAACGTCCTGACTTTC.

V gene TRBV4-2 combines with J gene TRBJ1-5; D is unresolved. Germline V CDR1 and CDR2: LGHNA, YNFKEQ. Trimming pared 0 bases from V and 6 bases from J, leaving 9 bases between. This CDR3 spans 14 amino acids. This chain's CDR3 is CASSQDSEFQPQHF. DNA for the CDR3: TGTGCCAGCAGCCAAGATTCAGAATTTCAGCCCCAGCATTTT.

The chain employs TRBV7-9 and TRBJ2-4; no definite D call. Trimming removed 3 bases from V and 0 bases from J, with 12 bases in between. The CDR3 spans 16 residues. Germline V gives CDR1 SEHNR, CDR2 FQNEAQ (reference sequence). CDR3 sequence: CASSLVPQLAKNIQYF. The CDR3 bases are TGTGCCAGCAGCTTGGTCCCCCAGCTAGCCAAAAACATTCAGTACTTC.

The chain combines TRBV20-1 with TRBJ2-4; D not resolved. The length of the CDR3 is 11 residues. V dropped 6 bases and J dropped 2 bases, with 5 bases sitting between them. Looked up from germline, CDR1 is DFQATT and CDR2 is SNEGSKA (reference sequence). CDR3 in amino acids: CSALSKNIQYF. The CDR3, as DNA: TGCAGTGCGCTCTCCAAAAACATTCAGTACTTC.

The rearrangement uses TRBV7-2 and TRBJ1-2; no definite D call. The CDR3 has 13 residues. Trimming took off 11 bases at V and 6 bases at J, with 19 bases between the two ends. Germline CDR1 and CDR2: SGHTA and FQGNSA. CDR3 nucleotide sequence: TGTGCCGCAGGAAGAGGGCCGCTTGATGGCTACACCTTC. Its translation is CAAGRGPLDGYTF.

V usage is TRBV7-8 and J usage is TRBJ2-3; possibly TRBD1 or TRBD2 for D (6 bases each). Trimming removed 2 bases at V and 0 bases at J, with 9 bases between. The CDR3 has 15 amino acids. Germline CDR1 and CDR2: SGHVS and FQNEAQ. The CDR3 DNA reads TGTGCCAGCAGCTTACGGGGGCTTAGCACAGATACGCAGTATTTT. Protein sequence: CASSLRGLSTDTQYF.

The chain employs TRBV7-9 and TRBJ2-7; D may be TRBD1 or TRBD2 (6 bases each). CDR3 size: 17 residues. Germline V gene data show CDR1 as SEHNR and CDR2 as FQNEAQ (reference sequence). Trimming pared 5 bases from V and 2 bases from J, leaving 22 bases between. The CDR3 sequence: CASSPISSVRGAYEQYF. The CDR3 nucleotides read TGTGCCAGCAGCCCCATCAGTAGTGTAAGGGGGGCCTACGAGCAGTACTTC.

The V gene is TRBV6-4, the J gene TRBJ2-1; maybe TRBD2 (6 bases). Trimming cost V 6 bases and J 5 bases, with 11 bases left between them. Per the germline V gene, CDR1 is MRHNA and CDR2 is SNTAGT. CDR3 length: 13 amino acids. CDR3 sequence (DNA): TGTGCCAGCAGCGGGGAGGAACACAATGAGCAGTTCTTC. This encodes CASSGEEHNEQFF.

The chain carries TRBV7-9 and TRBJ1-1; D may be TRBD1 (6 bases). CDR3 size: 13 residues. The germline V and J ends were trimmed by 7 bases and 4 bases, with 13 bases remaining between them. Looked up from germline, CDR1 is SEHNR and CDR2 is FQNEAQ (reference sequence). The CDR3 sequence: CASTGGAGTEAFF. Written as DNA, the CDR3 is TGTGCCAGCACGGGGGGGGCCGGCACTGAAGCTTTCTTT.

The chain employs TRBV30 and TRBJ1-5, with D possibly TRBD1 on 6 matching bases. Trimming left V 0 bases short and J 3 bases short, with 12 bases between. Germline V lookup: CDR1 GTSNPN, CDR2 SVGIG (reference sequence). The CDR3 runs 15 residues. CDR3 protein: CAWSVQGAVNQPQHF. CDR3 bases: TGTGCCTGGAGTGTACAGGGTGCGGTCAATCAGCCCCAGCATTTT.

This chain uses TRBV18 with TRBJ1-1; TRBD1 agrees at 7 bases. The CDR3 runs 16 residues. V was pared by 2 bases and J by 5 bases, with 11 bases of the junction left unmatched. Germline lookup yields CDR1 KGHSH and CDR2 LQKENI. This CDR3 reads CASSPNQGGGSTEAFF. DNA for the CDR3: TGTGCCAGCTCACCAAACCAGGGGGGAGGATCGACTGAAGCTTTCTTT.

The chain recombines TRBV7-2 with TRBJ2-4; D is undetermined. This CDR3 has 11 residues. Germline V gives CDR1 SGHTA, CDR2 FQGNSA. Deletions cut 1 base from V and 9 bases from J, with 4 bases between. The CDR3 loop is CASSLEAIQYF. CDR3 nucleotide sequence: TGTGCCAGCAGCTTAGAAGCCATTCAGTACTTC.